The sequence of this TCR beta chain was determined in a study of early T cells in non-severe SARS-CoV-2 infection. TCRdb fed the 5' RACE reads into MiXCR, producing one record per CDR3 protein. In the table there are roughly 71,000 distinct CDR3 sequences, under 15% of which are singletons. The CDR3 runs to 15 residues. J lost 7 bases, V lost 0 bases, and 4 bases had no gene match. Germline V gene lookup returns CDR1 DFQATT and CDR2 SNEGSKA (reference sequence). Study outcomes and limitations: VDJdb-based matching was biased toward anti-spike CD8 responses and missed private and CD4 specificities.

This clonotype was seen ten or more times. Its specificity is unknown. The sequencing input was whole blood. J is TRBJ2-1 and V is TRBV20-1, with 12 bases matching TRBD2. This sequence originates from an adult who was a healthcare worker with PCR-confirmed SARS-CoV-2 infection or an uninfected control (not recorded which). The CDR3: CSARDPSGRENEQFF. CDR3 in DNA: TGCAGTGCTAGAGACCCTAGCGGGAGGGAGAATGAGCAGTTCTTC.